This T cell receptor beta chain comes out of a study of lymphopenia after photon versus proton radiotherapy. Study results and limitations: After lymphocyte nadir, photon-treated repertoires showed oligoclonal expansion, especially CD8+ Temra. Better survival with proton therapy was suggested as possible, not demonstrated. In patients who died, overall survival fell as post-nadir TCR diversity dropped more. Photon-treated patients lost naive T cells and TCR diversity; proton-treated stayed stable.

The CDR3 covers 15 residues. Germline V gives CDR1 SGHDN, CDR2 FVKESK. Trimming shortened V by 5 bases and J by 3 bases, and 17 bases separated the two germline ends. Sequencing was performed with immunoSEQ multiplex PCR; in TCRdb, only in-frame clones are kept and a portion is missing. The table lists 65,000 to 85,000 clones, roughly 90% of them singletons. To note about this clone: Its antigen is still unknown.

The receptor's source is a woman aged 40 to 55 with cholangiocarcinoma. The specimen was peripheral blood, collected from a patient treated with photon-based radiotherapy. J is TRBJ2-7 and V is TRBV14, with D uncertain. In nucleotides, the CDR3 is TGTGCCAGCAGCGAAGGGCGGCTGGGAATCTACGAGCAGTACTTC. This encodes CASSEGRLGIYEQYF. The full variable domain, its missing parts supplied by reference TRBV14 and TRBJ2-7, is EAGVTQFPSHSVIEKGQTVTLRCDPISGHDNLYWYRRVMGKEIKFLLHFVKESKQDESGMPNNRFLAERTGGTYSTLKVQPAELEDSGVYFCASSEGRLGIYEQYFGPGTRLTVT.